Listed here are 5 T cell receptor beta chains from one sample, sequenced in a study of T cell changes during pregnancy in multiple sclerosis. Sequencing was performed with immunoSEQ multiplex PCR; in TCRdb, only in-frame clones are kept and a portion is missing. The sample yields over 35,000 clones, 80% to 95% seen once. This material consisted of CD8+ T cells from peripheral blood mononuclear cells, taken in the first trimester of pregnancy. Source of these receptors: a female donor with multiple sclerosis, enrolled in a pregnancy study.

The CDR3 bases are TGTGCCAGCAGCTTGGGACAGGGCTCTGGAAACACCATATATTTT. Its protein product is CASSLGQGSGNTIYF. The chain employs TRBV14 and TRBJ1-3; TRBD1 matches at 9 bases. Trimming took 5 bases from V and 0 from J; bases not matched to a gene: 2. This CDR3 comprises 15 residues. Germline CDR1 and CDR2: SGHDN and FVKESK.

This clone was observed a single time. This chain uses TRBV7-6 with TRBJ2-7, with 7 positions matching TRBD2. Per the germline V gene, CDR1 is SGHVS and CDR2 is FNYEAQ. V gave up 1 base and J gave up 6 bases; unmatched junction bases: 6. The CDR3 has 14 residues. CDR3 region: CASSLGAGEIEQYF. The CDR3 bases are TGTGCCAGCAGCTTAGGGGCGGGGGAGATCGAGCAGTACTTC.

The V and J genes are TRBV7-3 and TRBJ2-1; a weak D match, TRBD1 (6 bases). Germline V CDR1 and CDR2: SGHTA, FQGTGA. V was shortened by 6 bases and J by 6 bases, with 9 bases between the two germline ends. CDR3 length equals 12 residues. The CDR3 bases are TGTGCCAGCAGTTACAGGGTCAATGAGCAGTTCTTC. Translating gives CASSYRVNEQFF.

The chain has TRBV27 and TRBJ2-7; D call uncertain. V shed 5 bases and J shed 3 bases, with 17 bases lying between them. Germline V lookup: CDR1 MNHEY, CDR2 SMNVEV (reference sequence). This CDR3 contains 15 residues. CDR3 loop: CASSPLIADYYEQYF. In nucleotides, the CDR3 is TGTGCCAGCAGTCCCCTGATCGCGGATTACTACGAGCAGTACTTC.

This chain links TRBV6-6 with TRBJ1-2; tentatively, D is TRBD1 (6 bases). This CDR3 has 15 amino acids. Germline values: CDR1 MNHNY, CDR2 SVGAGI (reference sequence). The V gene lost 0 bases and the J gene lost 0 bases, with 8 bases spanning the gap. The CDR3 here is CASSYSRTANYGYTF. CDR3 bases: TGTGCCAGCAGTTACTCGAGGACAGCTAACTATGGCTACACCTTC.